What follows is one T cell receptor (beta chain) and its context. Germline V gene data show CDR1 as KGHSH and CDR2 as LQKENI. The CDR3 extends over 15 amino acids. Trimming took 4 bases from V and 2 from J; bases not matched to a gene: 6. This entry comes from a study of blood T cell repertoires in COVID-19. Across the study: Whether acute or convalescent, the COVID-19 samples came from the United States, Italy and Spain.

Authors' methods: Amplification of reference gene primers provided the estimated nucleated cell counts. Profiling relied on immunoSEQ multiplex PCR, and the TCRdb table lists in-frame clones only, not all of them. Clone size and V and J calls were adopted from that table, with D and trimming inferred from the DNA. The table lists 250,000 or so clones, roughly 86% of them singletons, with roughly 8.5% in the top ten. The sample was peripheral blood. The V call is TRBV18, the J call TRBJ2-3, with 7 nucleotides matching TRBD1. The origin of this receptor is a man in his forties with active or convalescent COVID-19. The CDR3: CASSLLTGTTDTQYF. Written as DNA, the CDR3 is TGTGCCAGCTCACTATTGACAGGGACCACAGATACGCAGTATTTT.